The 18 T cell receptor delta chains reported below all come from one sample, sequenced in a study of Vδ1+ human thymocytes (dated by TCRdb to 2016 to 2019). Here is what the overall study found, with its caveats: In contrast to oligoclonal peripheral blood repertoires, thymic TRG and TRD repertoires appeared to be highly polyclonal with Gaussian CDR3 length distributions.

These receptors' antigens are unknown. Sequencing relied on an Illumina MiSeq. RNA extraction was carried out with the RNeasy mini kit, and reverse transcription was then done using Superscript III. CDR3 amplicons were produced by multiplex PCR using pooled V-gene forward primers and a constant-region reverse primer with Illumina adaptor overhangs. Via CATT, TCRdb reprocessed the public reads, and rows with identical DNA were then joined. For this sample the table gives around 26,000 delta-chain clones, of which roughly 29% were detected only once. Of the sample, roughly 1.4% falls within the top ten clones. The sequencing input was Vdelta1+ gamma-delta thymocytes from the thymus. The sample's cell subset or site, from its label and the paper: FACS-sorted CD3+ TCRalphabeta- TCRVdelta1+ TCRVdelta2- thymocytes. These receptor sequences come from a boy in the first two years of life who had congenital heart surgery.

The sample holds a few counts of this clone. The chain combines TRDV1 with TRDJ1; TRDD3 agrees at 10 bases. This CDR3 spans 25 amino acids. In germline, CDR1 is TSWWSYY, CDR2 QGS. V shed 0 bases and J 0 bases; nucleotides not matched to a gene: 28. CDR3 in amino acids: CALGELGDNFLYLGDRAPYTDKLIF. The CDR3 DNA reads TGTGCTCTTGGGGAACTAGGAGATAACTTTCTGTACCTGGGGGATAGAGCTCCGTACACCGATAAACTCATCTTT.

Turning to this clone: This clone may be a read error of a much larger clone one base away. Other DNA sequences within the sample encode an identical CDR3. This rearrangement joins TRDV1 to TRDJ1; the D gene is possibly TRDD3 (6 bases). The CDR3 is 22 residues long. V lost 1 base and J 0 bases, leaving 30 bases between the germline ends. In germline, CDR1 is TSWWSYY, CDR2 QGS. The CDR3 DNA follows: TGTGCTCTTGGGGAACGATTTCTTGGGGATCCCAACGGGGTAGCGTACACCGATAAACTCATCTTT. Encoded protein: CALGERFLGDPNGVAYTDKLIF.

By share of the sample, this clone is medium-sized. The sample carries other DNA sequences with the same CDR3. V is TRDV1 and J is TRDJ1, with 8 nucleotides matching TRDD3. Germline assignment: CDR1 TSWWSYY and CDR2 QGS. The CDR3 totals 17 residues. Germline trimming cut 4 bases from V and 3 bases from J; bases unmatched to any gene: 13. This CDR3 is CALGAVRGIDGPDKLIF. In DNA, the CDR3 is TGTGCTCTTGGGGCCGTTCGGGGGATAGATGGCCCCGATAAACTCATCTTT.

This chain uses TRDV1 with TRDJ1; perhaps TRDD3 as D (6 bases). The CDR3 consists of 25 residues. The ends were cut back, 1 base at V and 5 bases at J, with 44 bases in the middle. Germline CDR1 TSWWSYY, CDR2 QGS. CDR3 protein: CALGEPLVYRFRTEGPLGGGDKLIF. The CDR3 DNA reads TGTGCTCTTGGGGAACCCTTGGTTTATCGGTTCCGAACTGAGGGGCCCTTAGGGGGAGGTGATAAACTCATCTTT.

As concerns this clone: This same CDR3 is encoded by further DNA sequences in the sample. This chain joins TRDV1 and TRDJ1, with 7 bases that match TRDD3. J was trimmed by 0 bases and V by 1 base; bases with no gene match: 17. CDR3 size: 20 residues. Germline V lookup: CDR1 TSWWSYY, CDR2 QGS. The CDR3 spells CALGERLKRYWGPYTDKLIF. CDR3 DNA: TGTGCTCTTGGGGAACGGCTGAAGCGATACTGGGGACCGTACACCGATAAACTCATCTTT.

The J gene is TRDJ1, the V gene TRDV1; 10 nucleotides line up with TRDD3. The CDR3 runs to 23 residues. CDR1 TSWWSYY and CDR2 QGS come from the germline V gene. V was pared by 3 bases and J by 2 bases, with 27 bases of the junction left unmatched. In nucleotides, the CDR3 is TGTGCTCTTGGGGAGTCGGTTGGGACTCCCGCGGGAGGGGGATACGCGTATACCGATAAACTCATCTTT. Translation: CALGESVGTPAGGGYAYTDKLIF.

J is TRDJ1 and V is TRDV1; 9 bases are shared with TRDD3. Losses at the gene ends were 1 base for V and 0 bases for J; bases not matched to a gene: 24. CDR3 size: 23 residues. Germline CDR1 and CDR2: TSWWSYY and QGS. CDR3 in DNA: TGTGCTCTTGGGGAACATCACCGTGCCTACTCTACTGGGGGACCAATGTACACCGATAAACTCATCTTT. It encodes CALGEHHRAYSTGGPMYTDKLIF.

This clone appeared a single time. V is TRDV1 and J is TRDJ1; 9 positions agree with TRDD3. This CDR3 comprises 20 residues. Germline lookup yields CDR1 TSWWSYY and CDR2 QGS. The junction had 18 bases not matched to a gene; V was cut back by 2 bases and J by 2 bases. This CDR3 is CALGETASWGISPWTDKLIF. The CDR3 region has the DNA TGTGCTCTTGGGGAAACAGCGAGCTGGGGGATTTCCCCGTGGACCGATAAACTCATCTTT.

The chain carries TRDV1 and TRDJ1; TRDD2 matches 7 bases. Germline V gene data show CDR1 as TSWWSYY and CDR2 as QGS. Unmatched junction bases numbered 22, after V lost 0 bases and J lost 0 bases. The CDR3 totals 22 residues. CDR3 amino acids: CALGELDNLPYRGARDTDKLIF. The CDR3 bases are TGTGCTCTTGGGGAACTAGATAACCTTCCTTACCGGGGGGCCCGTGACACCGATAAACTCATCTTT.

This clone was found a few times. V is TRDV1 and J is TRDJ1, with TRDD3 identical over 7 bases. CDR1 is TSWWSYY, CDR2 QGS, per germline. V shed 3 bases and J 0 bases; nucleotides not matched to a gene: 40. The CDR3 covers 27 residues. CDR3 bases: TGTGCTCTTGGGGACCCTCACACTTCCCCCACTTATTCAGACTGGGGACAAGCGGGACCGTACACCGATAAACTCATCTTT. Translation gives CALGDPHTSPTYSDWGQAGPYTDKLIF.

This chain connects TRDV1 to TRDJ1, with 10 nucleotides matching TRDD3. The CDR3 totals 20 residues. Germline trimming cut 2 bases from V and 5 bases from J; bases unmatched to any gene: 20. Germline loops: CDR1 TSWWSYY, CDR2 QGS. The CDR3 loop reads CALGESRVFLDYWGMDKLIF. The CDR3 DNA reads TGTGCTCTTGGGGAATCCCGGGTATTCCTAGATTACTGGGGGATGGATAAACTCATCTTT.

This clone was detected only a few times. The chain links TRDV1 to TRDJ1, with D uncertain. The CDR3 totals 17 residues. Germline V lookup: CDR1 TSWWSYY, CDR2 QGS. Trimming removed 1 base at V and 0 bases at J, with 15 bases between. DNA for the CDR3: TGTGCTCTTGGGGAACCGGATGGGCTCGAGGACACCGATAAACTCATCTTT. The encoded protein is CALGEPDGLEDTDKLIF.

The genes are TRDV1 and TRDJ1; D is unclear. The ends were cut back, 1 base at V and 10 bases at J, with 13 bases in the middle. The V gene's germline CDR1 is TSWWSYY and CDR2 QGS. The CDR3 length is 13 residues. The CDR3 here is CALGEPKLRRLIF. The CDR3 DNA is TGTGCTCTTGGGGAACCTAAATTACGTAGACTCATCTTT.

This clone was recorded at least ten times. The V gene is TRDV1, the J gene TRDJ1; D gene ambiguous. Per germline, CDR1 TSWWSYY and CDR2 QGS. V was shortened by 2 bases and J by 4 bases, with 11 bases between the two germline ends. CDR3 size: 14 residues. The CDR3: CALGESKLLDKLIF. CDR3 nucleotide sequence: TGTGCTCTTGGGGAAAGTAAGCTCCTCGATAAACTCATCTTT.

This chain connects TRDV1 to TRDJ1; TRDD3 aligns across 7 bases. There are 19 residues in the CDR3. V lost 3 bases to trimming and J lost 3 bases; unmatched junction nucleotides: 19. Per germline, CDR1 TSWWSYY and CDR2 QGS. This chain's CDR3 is CALGDRLPYLGGLADKLIF. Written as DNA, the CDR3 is TGTGCTCTTGGGGATAGACTGCCGTATCTGGGGGGACTTGCCGATAAACTCATCTTT.

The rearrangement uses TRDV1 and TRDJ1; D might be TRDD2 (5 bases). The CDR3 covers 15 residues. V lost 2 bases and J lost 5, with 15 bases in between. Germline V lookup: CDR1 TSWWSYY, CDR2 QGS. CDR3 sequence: CALGEGSPIGDKLIF. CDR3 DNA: TGTGCTCTTGGGGAAGGGAGTCCTATTGGGGATAAACTCATCTTT.

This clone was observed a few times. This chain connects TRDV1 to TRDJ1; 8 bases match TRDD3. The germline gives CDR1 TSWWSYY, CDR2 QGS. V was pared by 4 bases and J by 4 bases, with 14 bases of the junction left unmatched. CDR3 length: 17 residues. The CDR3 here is CALGVFLRKLGDDKLIF. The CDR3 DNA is TGTGCTCTTGGGGTCTTCCTCCGAAAGCTGGGGGACGATAAACTCATCTTT.

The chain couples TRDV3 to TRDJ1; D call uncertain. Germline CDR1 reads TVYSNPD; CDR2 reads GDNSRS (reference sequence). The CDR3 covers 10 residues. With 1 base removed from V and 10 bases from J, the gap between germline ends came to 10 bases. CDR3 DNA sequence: TGTGCCTTTACAGGCCCGCCACTCATCTTT. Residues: CAFTGPPLIF.